This TCR beta chain originates from a study of cytotoxic CD8 clonotypes in ibrutinib-treated CLL. In the study overall: Overall, around 25 responses were partial and 2 complete; following median 68 months, 14 patients stayed remitted and about twelve progressed. Findings and limits, study-wide: At progression, clonality fell back toward baseline after rising at ibrutinib response.

This clone was detected only once. What it binds is not known. Frozen PBMC stocks contributed around 1.9 micrograms of genomic DNA to the TCR beta libraries. Repertoires were generated with immunoSEQ multiplex PCR, while TCRdb's copy carries only in-frame clones and drops some. Among roughly 56,000 clones listed, around 68% were seen once. With 5 bases removed from V and 0 bases from J, the gap between germline ends came to 14 bases. Germline CDR1 reads SEHNR; CDR2 reads FQNEAQ (reference sequence). This CDR3 spans 17 amino acids. The TCR was taken from a human donor with chronic lymphocytic leukemia. The material was PBMCs, obtained after 12 months of ibrutinib treatment. V and J are TRBV7-9 and TRBJ2-6, with a possible D match to TRBD2 (5 bases). This chain's CDR3 is CASSPRGQNSGANVLTF. CDR3 in DNA: TGTGCCAGCAGCCCTCGGGGTCAAAACTCTGGGGCCAACGTCCTGACTTTC.